This is a list of T cell receptor beta chains from one sample in a study of blood T cell repertoires in COVID-19. TCRdb's copy holds only in-frame clones and misses some; the assay was immunoSEQ multiplex PCR. The sample holds 140,000 to 150,000 clones; around 80% are singletons and the top ten take more than 5%. The sample comprised PBMCs or T cells enriched from blood (not recorded which). The origin of the receptors is a woman in her 50s who had recovered from COVID-19. Each CDR3 is given with its conserved first and last residue.

V gene: TRBV5-1; CDR3 protein: CASKFRTSGPTDTQYF
V gene: TRBV28; CDR3 protein: CASSLSGDPNQPQHF
V gene: TRBV2; CDR3 protein: CASRQLDTGAFF
V gene: TRBV11-2; CDR3 protein: CASSISGLAGGGNEQFF
V gene: TRBV11-2; CDR3 protein: CASSLGLINSPLHF
V gene: TRBV11-1; CDR3 protein: CASSLALQGNTGELFF
V gene: TRBV19; CDR3 protein: CASSSPGGLGTDTQYF
V gene: TRBV28; CDR3 protein: CASSRTGSGLVNYGYTF
V gene: TRBV25-1; CDR3 protein: CASTQGASGEKLFF
V gene: TRBV6-5; CDR3 protein: CASSLRDSLYEQYF
V gene: TRBV7-2; CDR3 protein: CASSRNYQATNTEAFF
V gene: TRBV7-9; CDR3 protein: CASSPGGTDYGYTF
V gene: TRBV28; CDR3 protein: CASSPHTGSGANVLTF
V gene: TRBV28; CDR3 protein: CASSPHRILNSPLHF
V gene: TRBV6-2/TRBV6-3; CDR3 protein: CASSFDLKLAVTDTQYF
V gene: TRBV29-1; CDR3 protein: CSVEAERRGETQYF
V gene: TRBV6-5; CDR3 protein: CASSTSEGNTEAFF
V gene: TRBV6-5; CDR3 protein: CASRGGDFGNTIYF
V gene: TRBV3-1/TRBV3-2; CDR3 protein: CASSQDNYEQYF
V gene: TRBV5-1; CDR3 protein: CASSPDRAGNTIYF
V gene: TRBV29-1; CDR3 protein: CSVEDIGQGVGQYF
V gene: TRBV2; CDR3 protein: CASSERFSRNQPQHF
V gene: TRBV27; CDR3 protein: CASSLRGDPYNEQFF
V gene: TRBV19; CDR3 protein: CASSRAQGQGGTDTQYF
V gene: TRBV6-1; CDR3 protein: CASSESWGQTYNEQFF
V gene: TRBV6-5; CDR3 protein: CASRLGQLPYEQYF
V gene: TRBV11-1; CDR3 protein: CASSLLDRAASPLHF
V gene: TRBV7-2; CDR3 protein: CASSLLRGGGTDTQYF
V gene: TRBV28; CDR3 protein: CASTKDRGRYEKLFF
V gene: TRBV1; CDR3 protein: CTRSPAGGHSYNEQFF
V gene: TRBV7-9; CDR3 protein: CASSSPSSGNTIYF